The rows below give T cell receptor beta chains drawn from one sample of a study of OX40 agonist ivuxolimab in advanced cancers. Only in-frame clones appear in the TCRdb table, and some are missing; sequencing was by immunoSEQ multiplex PCR. The data contain some 80,000 clones, around nine tenths of them singletons. Sample: CD4+ or CD8+ T cells sorted from blood, taken in a trial of the OX40 agonist ivuxolimab. The receptors come from an adult with an advanced solid tumor such as melanoma, head and neck, liver or kidney cancer. CDR3s include the opening cysteine and the closing phenylalanine or tryptophan. The order of the fields is D gene, J gene, clone size, V gene, CDR3 protein, CDR3 DNA. D genes are given only for firm matches. A row's size may be missing; if present it is once, few, many or a size class.

D: TRBD1; J: TRBJ2-5; size: NA; V: TRBV5-1; CDR3: CASSLAQGGQGQETQYF; DNA: TGCGCCAGCAGCTTGGCCCAAGGGGGACAGGGCCAAGAGACCCAGTACTTC
D: NA; J: TRBJ2-5; size: once; V: TRBV5-1; CDR3: CASSPTIVRETQYF; DNA: TGCGCCAGCAGCCCCACCATCGTACGAGAGACCCAGTACTTC
D: TRBD1; J: TRBJ2-7; size: NA; V: TRBV30; CDR3: CAWNRGTEVYEQYF; DNA: TGTGCCTGGAATAGGGGGACAGAGGTCTACGAGCAGTACTTC
D: TRBD1; J: TRBJ2-1; size: once; V: TRBV7-9; CDR3: CASSPPGTGKGEQFF; DNA: TGTGCCAGCAGCCCGCCCGGGACAGGGAAAGGTGAGCAGTTCTTC
D: TRBD1; J: TRBJ1-1; size: NA; V: TRBV15; CDR3: CATSRDRAGTGVGGAFF; DNA: TGTGCCACCAGCAGAGATCGGGCTGGAACAGGGGTTGGTGGAGCTTTCTTT
D: TRBD1; J: TRBJ1-2; size: NA; V: TRBV19; CDR3: CASTQGQANYGYTF; DNA: TGTGCCAGTACTCAAGGACAGGCCAACTATGGCTACACCTTC
D: NA; J: TRBJ2-7; size: NA; V: TRBV6-5; CDR3: CASSYSPGGGYEQYF; DNA: TGTGCCAGCAGTTACTCCCCAGGCGGAGGCTACGAGCAGTACTTC
D: TRBD2; J: TRBJ2-5; size: NA; V: TRBV2; CDR3: CASSRTAGLAGGRETQYF; DNA: TGTGCCAGCAGTCGAACGGCGGGACTAGCGGGAGGGCGGGAGACCCAGTACTTC
D: NA; J: TRBJ1-5; size: NA; V: TRBV19; CDR3: CASSITAATVDQPQHF; DNA: TGTGCCAGTAGTATTACGGCCGCGACAGTTGATCAGCCCCAGCATTTT
D: TRBD1; J: TRBJ1-3; size: once; V: TRBV5-1; CDR3: CASSLQTGGIGNTIYF; DNA: TGCGCCAGCAGCTTGCAGACAGGGGGAATTGGAAACACCATATATTTT
D: TRBD2; J: TRBJ2-6; size: NA; V: TRBV9; CDR3: CASSPRLAGGSGANVLTF; DNA: TGTGCCAGCAGCCCCCGACTAGCGGGAGGGTCTGGGGCCAACGTCCTGACTTTC
D: TRBD2; J: TRBJ2-7; size: NA; V: TRBV4-2; CDR3: CASSQEYGTSGRSSYEQYF; DNA: TGTGCCAGCAGCCAAGAATATGGGACTAGCGGGAGGAGCTCCTACGAGCAGTACTTC
D: TRBD2; J: TRBJ2-4; size: NA; V: TRBV19; CDR3: CASSIGGGSGDIQYF; DNA: TGTGCCAGTAGTATAGGGGGCGGGAGCGGGGACATTCAGTACTTC
D: TRBD1; J: TRBJ1-2; size: NA; V: TRBV6-5; CDR3: CASSYGAGQLYGYTF; DNA: TGTGCCAGCAGTTACGGGGCGGGACAGCTCTATGGCTACACCTTC
D: NA; J: TRBJ2-1; size: NA; V: TRBV4-2; CDR3: CASSQQTEDEQFF; DNA: TGTGCCAGCAGCCAACAGACCGAGGATGAGCAGTTCTTC
D: TRBD1; J: TRBJ2-3; size: NA; V: TRBV30; CDR3: CAWSAGTGQGDTQYF; DNA: TGTGCCTGGAGTGCCGGGACAGGGCAGGGAGATACGCAGTATTTT
D: NA; J: TRBJ2-3; size: NA; V: TRBV30; CDR3: CAWSVLVPGADTQYF; DNA: TGTGCCTGGAGTGTACTAGTCCCCGGCGCAGATACGCAGTATTTT
D: TRBD2; J: TRBJ2-1; size: NA; V: TRBV10-2; CDR3: CATRTSGSGNEQFF; DNA: TGCGCCACCAGGACTAGCGGGAGTGGTAATGAGCAGTTCTTC
D: NA; J: TRBJ1-5; size: NA; V: TRBV19; CDR3: CASSTRGQLGGNQPQHF; DNA: TGTGCCAGTAGTACCCGAGGACAGCTGGGTGGCAATCAGCCCCAGCATTTT
D: NA; J: TRBJ1-3; size: NA; V: TRBV29-1; CDR3: CSVETGMAGNTIYF; DNA: TGCAGCGTTGAAACAGGGATGGCTGGAAACACCATATATTTT
D: TRBD2; J: TRBJ2-7; size: NA; V: TRBV4-1; CDR3: CASSTSGDSYEQYF; DNA: TGCGCCAGCAGCACTAGCGGGGACTCCTACGAGCAGTACTTC
D: TRBD2; J: TRBJ2-5; size: NA; V: TRBV25-1; CDR3: CASSLGTSGNVGETQYF; DNA: TGTGCCAGCAGCTTGGGGACTAGCGGGAACGTCGGAGAGACCCAGTACTTC
D: NA; J: TRBJ1-4; size: once; V: TRBV28; CDR3: CASSLLGWRINEKLFF; DNA: TGTGCCAGCAGTTTATTAGGATGGCGGATTAATGAAAAACTGTTTTTT
D: NA; J: TRBJ1-1; size: NA; V: TRBV7-6; CDR3: CASSPPGRVEAFF; DNA: TGTGCCAGCAGCCCACCTGGCAGGGTTGAAGCTTTCTTT
D: NA; J: TRBJ1-1; size: NA; V: TRBV6-8; CDR3: CASREGGGDFNTEAFF; DNA: TGTGCCAGTCGGGAAGGTGGCGGGGATTTCAACACTGAAGCTTTCTTT
D: NA; J: TRBJ2-2; size: NA; V: TRBV5-1; CDR3: CASSLGITGELFF; DNA: TGCGCCAGCAGCTTGGGGATCACCGGGGAGCTGTTTTTT
D: NA; J: TRBJ1-2; size: NA; V: TRBV15; CDR3: CATSRDLTDGYTF; DNA: TGTGCCACCAGCAGAGATCTTACGGATGGCTACACCTTC
D: NA; J: TRBJ1-1; size: few; V: TRBV29-1; CDR3: CSVTDGNTEAFF; DNA: TGCAGTGTTACGGACGGCAACACTGAAGCTTTCTTT
D: NA; J: TRBJ2-7; size: NA; V: TRBV30; CDR3: CAWSSAYEQYF; DNA: TGTGCCTGGAGTTCGGCCTACGAGCAGTACTTC
D: TRBD1; J: TRBJ2-1; size: NA; V: TRBV5-1; CDR3: CASSPGQGYNEQFF; DNA: TGCGCCAGCAGCCCGGGACAGGGTTACAATGAGCAGTTCTTC
D: TRBD2; J: TRBJ2-5; size: NA; V: TRBV28; CDR3: CASSLSGLAGAHLQETQYF; DNA: TGTGCCAGCAGTTTATCCGGACTAGCGGGAGCCCACCTTCAGGAGACCCAGTACTTC
D: NA; J: TRBJ2-3; size: NA; V: TRBV19; CDR3: CASSIDRRGTSTDTQYF; DNA: TGTGCCAGTAGTATAGATCGTAGGGGCACGAGCACAGATACGCAGTATTTT
D: TRBD1; J: TRBJ2-3; size: NA; V: TRBV19; CDR3: CASSSGRQGATDTQYF; DNA: TGTGCCAGTAGTTCAGGCCGACAGGGGGCGACAGATACGCAGTATTTT
D: NA; J: TRBJ2-1; size: NA; V: TRBV18; CDR3: CASSPNSNEQFF; DNA: TGTGCCAGCTCACCGAATTCCAATGAGCAGTTCTTC
D: NA; J: TRBJ2-7; size: NA; V: TRBV6-6; CDR3: CASTGFDEQYF; DNA: TGTGCCAGCACGGGGTTCGACGAGCAGTACTTC
D: NA; J: TRBJ1-1; size: NA; V: TRBV11-2; CDR3: CASSLGLTARGTEAFF; DNA: TGTGCCAGCAGCTTAGGATTGACTGCCAGGGGCACTGAAGCTTTCTTT
D: NA; J: TRBJ1-2; size: NA; V: TRBV5-1; CDR3: CASSLWGAGGTF; DNA: TGCGCCAGCAGCTTGTGGGGGGCCGGCGGCACCTTC
D: NA; J: TRBJ1-3; size: NA; V: TRBV6-1; CDR3: CASSVDLSGNTIYF; DNA: TGTGCCAGCAGTGTGGACCTCTCTGGAAACACCATATATTTT
D: NA; J: TRBJ2-1; size: NA; V: TRBV7-3; CDR3: CASSLGTFNEQFF; DNA: TGTGCCAGCAGCCTCGGAACCTTTAACGAGCAGTTCTTC
D: NA; J: TRBJ1-3; size: once; V: TRBV6-1; CDR3: CASSEIGASSGNTIYF; DNA: TGTGCCAGCAGTGAAATTGGGGCTTCCTCTGGAAACACCATATATTTT
D: NA; J: TRBJ2-1; size: NA; V: TRBV27; CDR3: CASSSTTGTSWGDNEQFF; DNA: TGTGCCAGCAGTTCTACTACCGGGACTTCATGGGGGGACAATGAGCAGTTCTTC
D: NA; J: TRBJ2-4; size: NA; V: TRBV19; CDR3: CASSPPGSKNIQYF; DNA: TGTGCCAGTAGTCCCCCGGGTTCCAAAAACATTCAGTACTTC
D: NA; J: TRBJ1-3; size: once; V: TRBV6-5; CDR3: CASSYGIDSGNTIYF; DNA: TGTGCCAGCAGTTACGGCATCGACTCTGGAAACACCATATATTTT
D: TRBD1; J: TRBJ1-2; size: NA; V: TRBV30; CDR3: CAWSSGTARYGYTF; DNA: TGTGCCTGGAGTTCCGGGACAGCCCGGTATGGCTACACCTTC
D: NA; J: TRBJ1-2; size: NA; V: TRBV6-4; CDR3: CASSDPNRYGYTF; DNA: TGTGCCAGCAGTGACCCCAACCGCTATGGCTACACCTTC
D: NA; J: TRBJ2-7; size: NA; V: TRBV30; CDR3: CAWTLVTGYYEQYF; DNA: TGTGCCTGGACTCTGGTGACGGGGTACTACGAGCAGTACTTC
D: NA; J: TRBJ2-2; size: NA; V: TRBV18; CDR3: CASSPAVNTGELFF; DNA: TGTGCCAGCTCACCGGCCGTAAACACCGGGGAGCTGTTTTTT
D: NA; J: TRBJ1-5; size: NA; V: TRBV6-5; CDR3: CASSKGVPSGPQHF; DNA: TGTGCCAGCAGCAAGGGGGTCCCCTCGGGGCCCCAGCATTTT
D: TRBD1; J: TRBJ1-2; size: NA; V: TRBV5-5; CDR3: CASSLWDREIGRGKGNGYTF; DNA: TGTGCCAGCAGCTTATGGGACAGGGAGATCGGGCGGGGGAAAGGCAATGGCTACACCTTC
D: TRBD2; J: TRBJ2-1; size: NA; V: TRBV9; CDR3: CASSPTVAGPRSNEQFF; DNA: TGTGCCAGCAGCCCCACTGTAGCGGGACCCCGTAGCAATGAGCAGTTCTTC
D: TRBD1; J: TRBJ1-5; size: NA; V: TRBV7-9; CDR3: CASSDRTGYSNQPQHF; DNA: TGTGCCAGCAGCGACCGGACAGGTTATAGCAATCAGCCCCAGCATTTT
D: NA; J: TRBJ2-4; size: NA; V: TRBV19; CDR3: CASSIMGTLAKNIQYF; DNA: TGTGCCAGTAGTATTATGGGGACCTTAGCCAAAAACATTCAGTACTTC
D: NA; J: TRBJ2-7; size: NA; V: TRBV6-1; CDR3: CASMLLTGLSEQYF; DNA: TGTGCCAGTATGCTTCTAACAGGGCTCAGCGAGCAGTACTTC
D: NA; J: TRBJ2-1; size: NA; V: TRBV2; CDR3: CASTDSAFEQFF; DNA: TGTGCCAGTACGGACAGCGCTTTTGAGCAGTTCTTC
D: NA; J: TRBJ2-7; size: NA; V: TRBV30; CDR3: CAWSASYEQYF; DNA: TGTGCCTGGTCCGCCTCCTACGAGCAGTACTTC